The clone carrying this T cell receptor beta chain was seen repeatedly, ten times or more. Its target is not known. Trimming pared 5 bases from V and 7 bases from J, leaving 17 bases between. This CDR3 comprises 13 residues. The germline V gene has CDR1 GTSNPN and CDR2 SVGIG (reference sequence). This sample stems from a study of CD8+CD57+ T cells in acquired aplastic anemia. Overall study: CD4+ and CD8+ cells, once sorted, gave DNA averaging 3.2 ug.

Regarding the study as a whole: Patients did not significantly differ from controls in CD8+ Simpson's diversity. Patients and controls had in common 25 to 35 CD8+ CDR3 sequences.

For CDR3 and TCR beta VDJ profiling, genomic DNA was the template used. TCRdb redid the calling of the reads with MiXCR, one entry per CDR3 protein. Of 400,000 to 450,000 distinct CDR3 sequences in the sample, approximately 70% were seen once. The source material was sorted CD4+, CD8+, or CD8+CD57+ T cells (not recorded which) from PBMCs. The clonotype comes from a human donor in good health, serving as a control. This chain links TRBV30 with TRBJ1-1; D gene uncertain. The CDR3 is CAWSFGVAGEAFF. CDR3 coding DNA: TGTGCCTGGTCTTTCGGGGTGGCGGGTGAAGCTTTCTTT.